These 8 T cell receptor beta chains were sequenced from one sample in a study of stem cell transplantation in POMP-related autoinflammatory disease. Using immunoSEQ multiplex PCR, the repertoire was profiled, and TCRdb retains in-frame clones only, with some absent. The sample shows 20,000 to 30,000 clones, approximately 85% of them seen only once. Specimen: CD4+ T cells from PBMCs, collected before stem cell transplantation. The receptors derive from a human donor with POMP-related autoinflammation and immune dysregulation (PRAID).

The gene calls are TRBV9 and TRBJ2-7; 7 bases match TRBD1. The V segment lost 3 bases and the J segment 0 bases; nucleotides outside the gene matches: 9. The CDR3 length is 16 residues. Looked up from germline, CDR1 is SGDLS and CDR2 is YYNGEE. The CDR3: CASSGSPRDSSYEQYF. The DNA for the CDR3 is TGTGCCAGCAGCGGCAGCCCCCGGGACAGCTCCTACGAGCAGTACTTC.

This clone showed up just a few times. The V call is TRBV27, the J call TRBJ2-7; 7 nucleotides align to TRBD1. The length of the CDR3 is 14 residues. Germline CDR1 MNHEY, CDR2 SMNVEV (reference sequence). Trimming took 3 bases from V and 0 from J; bases not matched to a gene: 2. The CDR3: CASSFRDSSYEQYF. The CDR3 nucleotides read TGTGCCAGCAGTTTCCGGGACAGCTCCTACGAGCAGTACTTC.

This rearrangement joins TRBV28 to TRBJ2-1, with TRBD2 matching 10 bases. Germline CDR1 MDHEN, CDR2 SYDVKM. The CDR3 covers 13 residues. Trimming removed 8 bases from V and 8 bases from J; junction bases left unmatched: 6. The CDR3 DNA follows: TGTGCCAGCGCGCTAGCGGGAGTACATGAGCAGTTCTTC. This encodes CASALAGVHEQFF. The entire variable domain, with the rest obtained from reference TRBV28 and TRBJ2-1, is as follows: DVKVTQSSRYLVKRTGEKVFLECVQDMDHENMFWYRQDPGLGLRLIYFSYDVKMKEKGDIPEGYSVSREKKERFSLILESASTNQTSMYLCASALAGVHEQFFGPGTRLTVL.

This clone was seen only a few times. This rearrangement joins TRBV5-1 to TRBJ1-2; possibly TRBD1 for D (5 bases). From germline, CDR1 is SGHRS and CDR2 YFSETQ. This CDR3 contains 15 residues. Trimming left V 4 bases short and J 2 bases short, with 15 bases between. The CDR3 loop reads CASSGNTGLNYGYTF. The CDR3, as DNA: TGCGCCAGCAGCGGGAACACGGGACTGAACTATGGCTACACCTTC.

The genes are TRBV11-2 and TRBJ2-5; 7 bases align to TRBD1. V shed 5 bases and J 1 base; nucleotides not matched to a gene: 4. Germline V CDR1 and CDR2: SGHAT, FQNNGV. The CDR3 has 14 amino acids. This CDR3 reads CASSPRTGQETQYF. CDR3 nucleotides: TGTGCCAGCAGCCCGCGGACAGGCCAAGAGACCCAGTACTTC. The full variable domain, its missing parts supplied by reference TRBV11-2 and TRBJ2-5, is EAGVAQSPRYKIIEKRQSVAFWCNPISGHATLYWYQQILGQGPKLLIQFQNNGVVDDSQLPKDRFSAERLKGVDSTLKIQPAKLEDSAVYLCASSPRTGQETQYFGPGTRLLVL.

This clone was recorded a few times. This chain uses TRBV15 with TRBJ1-3; D remains ambiguous. Germline loops: CDR1 LNHNV, CDR2 YYDKDF (reference sequence). Trimming stripped 2 bases from V and 3 bases from J, with 8 bases between. CDR3 length: 14 residues. CDR3: CATSRLADGNTIYF. The CDR3, as DNA: TGTGCCACCAGCAGATTAGCAGATGGAAACACCATATATTTT.

This chain connects TRBV5-8 to TRBJ2-2; perhaps TRBD1 as D (5 bases). Trimming left V 2 bases short and J 2 bases short, with 22 bases between. Germline-derived CDR1 and CDR2 are SGHTS and YDEGEE. The CDR3 is 19 amino acids. DNA for the CDR3: TGTGCCAGCAGCTTCTACCCAGGACACCATAGGGGAAACACCGGGGAGCTGTTTTTT. This gives the protein CASSFYPGHHRGNTGELFF. The full variable domain, its missing parts supplied by reference TRBV5-8 and TRBJ2-2, is EAGVTQSPTHLIKTRGQQATLRCSPISGHTSVYWYQQALGLGLQFLLWYDEGEERNRGNFPPRFSGRQFPNYSSELNVNALELEDSALYLCASSFYPGHHRGNTGELFFGEGSRLTVL.

In this sample, this clone turned up once. This chain connects TRBV7-9 to TRBJ1-1; D is undetermined. Germline V gene sequence: CDR1 SEHNR, CDR2 FQNEAQ (reference sequence). This CDR3 is 13 amino acids long. The ends were cut back, 3 bases at V and 7 bases at J, with 12 bases in the middle. Written as DNA, the CDR3 is TGTGCCAGCAGCTTTGGCACCGCGGGTGAAGCTTTCTTT. It specifies CASSFGTAGEAFF.